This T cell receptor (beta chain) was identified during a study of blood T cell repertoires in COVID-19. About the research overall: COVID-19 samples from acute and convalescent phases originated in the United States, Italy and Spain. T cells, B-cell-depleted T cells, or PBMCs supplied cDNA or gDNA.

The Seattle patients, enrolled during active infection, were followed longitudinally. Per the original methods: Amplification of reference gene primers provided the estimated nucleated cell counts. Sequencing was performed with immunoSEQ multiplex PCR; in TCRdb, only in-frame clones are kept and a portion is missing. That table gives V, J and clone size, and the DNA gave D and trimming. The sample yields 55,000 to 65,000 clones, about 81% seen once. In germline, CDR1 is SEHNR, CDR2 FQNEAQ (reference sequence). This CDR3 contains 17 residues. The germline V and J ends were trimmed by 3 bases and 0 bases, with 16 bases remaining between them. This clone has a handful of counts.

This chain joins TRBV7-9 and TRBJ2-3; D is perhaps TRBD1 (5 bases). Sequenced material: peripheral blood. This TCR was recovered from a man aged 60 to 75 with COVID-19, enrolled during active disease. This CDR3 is CASSLGFGAASTDTQYF. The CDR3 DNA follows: TGTGCCAGCAGCTTGGGCTTTGGGGCAGCTAGCACAGATACGCAGTATTTT.